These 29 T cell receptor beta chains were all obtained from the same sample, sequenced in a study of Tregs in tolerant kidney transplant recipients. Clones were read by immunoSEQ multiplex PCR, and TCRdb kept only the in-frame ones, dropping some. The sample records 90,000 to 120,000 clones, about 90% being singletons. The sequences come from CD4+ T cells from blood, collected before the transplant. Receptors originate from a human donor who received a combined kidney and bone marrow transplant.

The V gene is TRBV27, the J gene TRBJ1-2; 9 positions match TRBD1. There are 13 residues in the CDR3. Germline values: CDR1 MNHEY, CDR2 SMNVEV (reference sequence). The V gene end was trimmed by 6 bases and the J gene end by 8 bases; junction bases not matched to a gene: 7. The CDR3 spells CASSPNRGLGYTF. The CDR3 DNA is TGTGCCAGCAGCCCGAACAGGGGGCTGGGCTACACCTTC.

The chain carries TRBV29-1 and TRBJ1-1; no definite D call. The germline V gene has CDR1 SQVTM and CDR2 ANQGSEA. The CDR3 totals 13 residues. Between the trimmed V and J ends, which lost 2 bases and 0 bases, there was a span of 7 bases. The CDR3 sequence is CSVESVVNTEAFF. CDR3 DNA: TGCAGCGTTGAAAGCGTCGTGAACACTGAAGCTTTCTTT.

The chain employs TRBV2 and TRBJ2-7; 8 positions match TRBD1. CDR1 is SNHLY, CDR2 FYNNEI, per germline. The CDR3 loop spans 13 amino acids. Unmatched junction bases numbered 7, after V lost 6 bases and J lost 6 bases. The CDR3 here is CASRETGVTEQYF. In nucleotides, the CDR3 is TGTGCCAGCAGGGAGACAGGGGTCACCGAGCAGTACTTC. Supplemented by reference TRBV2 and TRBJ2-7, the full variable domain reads EPEVTQTPSHQVTQMGQEVILRCVPISNHLYFYWYRQILGQKVEFLVSFYNNEISEKSEIFDDQFSVERPDGSNFTLKIRSTKLEDSAMYFCASRETGVTEQYFGPGTRLTVT.

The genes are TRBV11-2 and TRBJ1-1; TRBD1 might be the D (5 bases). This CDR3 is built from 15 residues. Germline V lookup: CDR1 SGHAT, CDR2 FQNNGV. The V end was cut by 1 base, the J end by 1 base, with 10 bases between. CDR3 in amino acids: CASSLAGRANTEAFF. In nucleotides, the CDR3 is TGTGCCAGCAGCTTAGCGGGCAGGGCGAACACTGAAGCTTTCTTT.

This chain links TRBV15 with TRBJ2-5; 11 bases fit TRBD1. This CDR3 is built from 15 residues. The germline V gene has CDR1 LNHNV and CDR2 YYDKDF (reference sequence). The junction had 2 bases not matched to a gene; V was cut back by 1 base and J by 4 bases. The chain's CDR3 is CATSRAGTGGETQYF. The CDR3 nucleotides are TGTGCCACCAGCAGAGCCGGGACAGGGGGAGAGACCCAGTACTTC.

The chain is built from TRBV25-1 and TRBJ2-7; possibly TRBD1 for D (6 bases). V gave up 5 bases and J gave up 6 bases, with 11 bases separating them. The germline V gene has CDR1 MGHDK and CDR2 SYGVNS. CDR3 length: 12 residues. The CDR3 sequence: CASSIQGFEQYF. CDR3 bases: TGTGCCAGCAGTATTCAGGGGTTCGAGCAGTACTTC.

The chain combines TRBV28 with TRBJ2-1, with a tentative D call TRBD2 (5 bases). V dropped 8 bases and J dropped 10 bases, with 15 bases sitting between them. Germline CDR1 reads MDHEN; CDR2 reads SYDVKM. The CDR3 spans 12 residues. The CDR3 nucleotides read TGTGCCAGCTATGATCCGGGGTACGAGCAGTTCTTC. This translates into CASYDPGYEQFF.

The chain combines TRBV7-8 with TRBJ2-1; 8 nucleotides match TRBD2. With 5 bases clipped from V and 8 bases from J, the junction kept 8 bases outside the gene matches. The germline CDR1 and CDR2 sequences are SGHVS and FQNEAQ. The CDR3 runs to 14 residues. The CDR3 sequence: CASSPRTSSDEQFF. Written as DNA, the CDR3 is TGTGCCAGCAGCCCAAGGACTAGCAGCGATGAGCAGTTCTTC.

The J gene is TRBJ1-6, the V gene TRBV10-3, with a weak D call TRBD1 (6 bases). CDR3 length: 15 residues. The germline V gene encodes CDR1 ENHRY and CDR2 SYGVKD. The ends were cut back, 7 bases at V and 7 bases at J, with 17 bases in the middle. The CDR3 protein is CAITSRDKLNSPLHF. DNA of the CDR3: TGTGCCATCACTAGCCGGGACAAACTCAATTCACCCCTCCACTTT.

As DNA, the CDR3 is TGCGCCAGCAGCCAAGATCCCCTCGTTTCAGATACGCAGTATTTT. Residues: CASSQDPLVSDTQYF. J is TRBJ2-3 and V is TRBV4-3; D remains unclear. The germline V gene has CDR1 LGHNA and CDR2 YSLEER. The V and J ends lost 0 bases and 4 bases respectively, with 11 bases between them. The CDR3 is 15 amino acids.

CDR3: CASSLAGIPNTEAFF. Written as DNA, the CDR3 is TGTGCCAGCAGCTTGGCCGGTATACCGAACACTGAAGCTTTCTTT. This sequence joins TRBV5-5 and TRBJ1-1, with D uncertain. In germline, CDR1 is SGHKS, CDR2 YYEKEE (reference sequence). There are 15 residues in the CDR3. V lost 0 bases to trimming and J lost 1 base, with 10 bases between them.

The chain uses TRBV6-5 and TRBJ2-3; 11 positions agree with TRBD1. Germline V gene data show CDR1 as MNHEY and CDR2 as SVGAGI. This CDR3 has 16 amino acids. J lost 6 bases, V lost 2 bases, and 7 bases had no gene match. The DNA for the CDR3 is TGTGCCAGCAGTTACGGCGGGACAGGGGGTGCGGATACGCAGTATTTT. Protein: CASSYGGTGGADTQYF.

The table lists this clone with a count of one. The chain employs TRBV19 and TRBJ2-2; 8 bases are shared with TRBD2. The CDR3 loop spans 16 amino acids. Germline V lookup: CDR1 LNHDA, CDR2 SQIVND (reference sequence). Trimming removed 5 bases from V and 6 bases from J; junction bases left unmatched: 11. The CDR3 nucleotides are TGTGCCAGTAGTCTATTGGCGGGAGGATCAGCCGGGGAGCTGTTTTTT. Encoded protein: CASSLLAGGSAGELFF.

In nucleotides, the CDR3 is TGTGCCAGCAGTGGGGGGGGACTAGATTGGGTCTACGAGCAGTACTTC. Its protein product is CASSGGGLDWVYEQYF. V gene TRBV6-1 combines with J gene TRBJ2-7; 8 nucleotides agree with TRBD2. V lost 4 bases and J lost 3; bases outside the gene matches: 11. The CDR3 consists of 16 residues. Germline CDR1 MNHNS, CDR2 SASEGT.

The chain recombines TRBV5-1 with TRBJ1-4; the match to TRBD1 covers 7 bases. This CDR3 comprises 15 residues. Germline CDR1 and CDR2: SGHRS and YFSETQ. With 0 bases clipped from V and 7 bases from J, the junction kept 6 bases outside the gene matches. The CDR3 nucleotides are TGCGCCAGCAGCTTGGAGGGGGCAATGTTTGAAAAACTGTTTTTT. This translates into CASSLEGAMFEKLFF. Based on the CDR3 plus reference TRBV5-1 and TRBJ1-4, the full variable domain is KAGVTQTPRYLIKTRGQQVTLSCSPISGHRSVSWYQQTPGQGLQFLFEYFSETQRNKGNFPGRFSGRQFSNSRSEMNVSTLELGDSALYLCASSLEGAMFEKLFFGSGTQLSVL.

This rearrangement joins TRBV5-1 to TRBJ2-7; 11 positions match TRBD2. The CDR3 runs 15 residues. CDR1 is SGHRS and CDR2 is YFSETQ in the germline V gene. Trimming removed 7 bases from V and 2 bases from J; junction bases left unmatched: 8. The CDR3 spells CASSGLAGVAYEQYF. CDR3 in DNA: TGCGCCAGCTCCGGACTAGCGGGTGTCGCCTACGAGCAGTACTTC.

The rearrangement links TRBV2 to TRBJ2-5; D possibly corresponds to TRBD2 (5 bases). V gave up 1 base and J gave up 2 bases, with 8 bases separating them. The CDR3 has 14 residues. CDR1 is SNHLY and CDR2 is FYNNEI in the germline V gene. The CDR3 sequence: CASSEDSGQETQYF. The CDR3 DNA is TGTGCCAGCAGTGAAGATTCGGGACAAGAGACCCAGTACTTC.

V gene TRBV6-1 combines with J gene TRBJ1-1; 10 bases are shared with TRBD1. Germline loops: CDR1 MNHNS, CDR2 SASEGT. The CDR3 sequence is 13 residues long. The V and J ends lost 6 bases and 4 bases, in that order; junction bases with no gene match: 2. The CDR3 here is CASRDRGITEAFF. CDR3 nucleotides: TGTGCCAGCAGGGACAGGGGGATCACTGAAGCTTTCTTT.

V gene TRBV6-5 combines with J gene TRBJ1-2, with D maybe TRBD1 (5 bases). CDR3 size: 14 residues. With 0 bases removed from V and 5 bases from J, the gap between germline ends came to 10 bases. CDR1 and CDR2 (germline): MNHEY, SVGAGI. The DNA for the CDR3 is TGTGCCAGCAGTTACTCAGCGACAGTGTATGGCTACACCTTC. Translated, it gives CASSYSATVYGYTF.

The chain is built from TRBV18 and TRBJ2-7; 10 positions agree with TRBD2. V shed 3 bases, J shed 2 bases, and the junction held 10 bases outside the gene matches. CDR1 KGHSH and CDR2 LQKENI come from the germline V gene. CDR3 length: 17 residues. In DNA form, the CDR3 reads TGTGCCAGCTCACCGAGTCTTGGACTAGCGGTTACCTACGAGCAGTACTTC. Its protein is CASSPSLGLAVTYEQYF.

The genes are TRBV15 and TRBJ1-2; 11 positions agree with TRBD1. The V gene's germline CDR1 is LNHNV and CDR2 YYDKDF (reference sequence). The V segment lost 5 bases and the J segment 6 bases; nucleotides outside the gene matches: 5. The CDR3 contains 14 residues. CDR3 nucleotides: TGTGCCACCAGCCGAGGGACAGGGGGGCATGGCTACACCTTC. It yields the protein CATSRGTGGHGYTF.

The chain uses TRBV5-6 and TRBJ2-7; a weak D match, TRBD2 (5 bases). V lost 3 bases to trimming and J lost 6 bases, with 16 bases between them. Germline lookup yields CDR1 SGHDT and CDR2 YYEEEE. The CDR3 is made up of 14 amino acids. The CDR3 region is CASSSIPGIGEQYF. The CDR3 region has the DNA TGTGCCAGCAGCTCGATACCGGGAATTGGCGAGCAGTACTTC. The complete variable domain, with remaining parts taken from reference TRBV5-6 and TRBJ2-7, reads DAGVTQSPTHLIKTRGQQVTLRCSPKSGHDTVSWYQQALGQGPQFIFQYYEEEERQRGNFPDRFSGHQFPNYSSELNVNALLLGDSALYLCASSSIPGIGEQYFGPGTRLTVT.

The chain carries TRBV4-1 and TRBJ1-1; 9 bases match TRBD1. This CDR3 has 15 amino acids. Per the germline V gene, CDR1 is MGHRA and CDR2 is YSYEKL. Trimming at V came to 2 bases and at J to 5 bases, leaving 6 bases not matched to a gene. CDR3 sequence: CASSQSLTGGTEAFF. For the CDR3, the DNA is TGCGCCAGCAGCCAATCCTTGACAGGGGGGACTGAAGCTTTCTTT.

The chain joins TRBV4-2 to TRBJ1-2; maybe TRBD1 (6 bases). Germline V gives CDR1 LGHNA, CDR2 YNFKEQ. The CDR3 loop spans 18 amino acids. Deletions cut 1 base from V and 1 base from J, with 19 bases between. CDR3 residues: CASSQGAGAATFNYGYTF. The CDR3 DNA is TGTGCCAGCAGCCAAGGGGCAGGGGCCGCTACCTTTAACTATGGCTACACCTTC.

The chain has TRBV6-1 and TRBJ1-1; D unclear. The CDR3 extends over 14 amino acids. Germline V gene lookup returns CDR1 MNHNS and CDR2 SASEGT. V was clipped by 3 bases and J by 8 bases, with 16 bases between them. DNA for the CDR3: TGTGCCAGCAGTGACACGATGTCGGGAATCGAAGCTTTCTTT. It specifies CASSDTMSGIEAFF.

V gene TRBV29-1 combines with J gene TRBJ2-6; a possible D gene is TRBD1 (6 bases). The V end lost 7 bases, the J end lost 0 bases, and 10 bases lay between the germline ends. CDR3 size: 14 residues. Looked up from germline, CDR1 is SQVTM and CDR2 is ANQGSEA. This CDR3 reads CSATQGSGANVLTF. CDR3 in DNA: TGCAGCGCCACACAGGGCTCTGGGGCCAACGTCCTGACTTTC.

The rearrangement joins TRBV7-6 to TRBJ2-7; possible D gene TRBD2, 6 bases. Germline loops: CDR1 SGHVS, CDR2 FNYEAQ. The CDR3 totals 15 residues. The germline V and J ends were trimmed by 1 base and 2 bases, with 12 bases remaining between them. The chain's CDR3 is CASSLVDGGAYEQYF. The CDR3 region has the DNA TGTGCCAGCAGCTTAGTCGATGGCGGGGCCTACGAGCAGTACTTC.

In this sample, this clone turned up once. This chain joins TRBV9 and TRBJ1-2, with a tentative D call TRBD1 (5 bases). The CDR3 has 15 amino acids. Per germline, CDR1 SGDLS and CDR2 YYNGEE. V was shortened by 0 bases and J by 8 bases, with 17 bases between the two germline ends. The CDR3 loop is CASSVELGQMGGYTF. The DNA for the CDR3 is TGTGCCAGCAGCGTAGAGCTCGGACAAATGGGCGGCTACACCTTC.

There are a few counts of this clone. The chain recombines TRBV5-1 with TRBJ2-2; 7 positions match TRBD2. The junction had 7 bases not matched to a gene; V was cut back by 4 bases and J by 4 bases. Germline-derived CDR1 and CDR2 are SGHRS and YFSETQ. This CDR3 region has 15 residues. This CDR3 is CASSPATSPTGELFF. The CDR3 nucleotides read TGCGCCAGCAGCCCTGCGACTAGCCCCACCGGGGAGCTGTTTTTT.